The subject of this entry is one T cell receptor beta chain. Its specific antigen is unknown. The record has no base qualities; no much larger clone is one base away. The sample is drawn from a study of vaccination and CD4 T cells after COVID-19 (dated by TCRdb to 2021 to 2024). The study in broad terms: The convalescent cohort included six males and four females, with two Hispanic individuals, seven Caucasians, two Asians and one multiracial person. The time from the second vaccine dose to post-vaccine blood sampling had a median of roughly 70 days and ranged from 14 to 241 days. Participants got two doses of the Pfizer-BioNTech BNT162b2 vaccine (n=8) or two doses of the Moderna mRNA-1273 vaccine (n=2). The cultures were stimulated with overlapping spike peptide pools from SARS-CoV-2 and from the common cold coronaviruses HCoV-NL63, HCoV-OC43 and HCoV-229E. In 10 COVID-19 convalescent patients and a handful of infection-naive healthy vaccine recipients, researchers compared the spike-specific CD4+ TCR repertoire from before mRNA vaccination with the repertoire from after. Control cultures used a CEFX viral epitope pool as positive control, an HIV-1 Nef peptide pool as negative control, or no peptide. Post-COVID blood samples from convalescent patients were collected a median of roughly 100 days after diagnosis, with a range of 35 to 161 days.

What the treatment or condition label conveys for this sample: approximately 10-day PBMC culture with coronavirus spike peptide pools or control peptides (ViraFEST assay). The ViraFEST assay, used in the study, expanded antigen-specific T cells with peptide pools and then identified the expanded clonotypes through TCR sequencing. Negative nucleocapsid antibody tests taken both before and after vaccination confirmed that the healthy vaccine recipients had no prior SARS-CoV-2 infection. Each well held about 1.8 million PBMCs cultured with approximately 9.2 ug/ml peptide pools in IMDM containing approximately 5% human AB serum and roughly 9.3 IU/ml IL-2. On days 3 and 7, half of the culture medium was replaced with fresh IL-2-containing medium. Once the cells had been in culture for around ten days, the EasySep CD4+ T cell isolation kit was used to isolate CD4+ T cells by negative selection. Ficoll-Paque Plus gradient centrifugation was used to isolate PBMCs from whole blood, and the isolated PBMCs were then either used fresh or cryopreserved at -140C. In general, triplicate wells were set up for every culture condition.

For CDR1 and CDR2, the germline V gene lists SGHRS and YFSETQ. Ends trimmed: V by 5 bases, J by 4 bases; bases unmatched to a gene: 5. Measured from the cysteine to the phenylalanine, the CDR3 is 14 residues long. Kept here is only the CDR3 DNA, which spans 42 bases and is read in frame from base 1. The investigation overall reported the following: The number of convalescent patients in the study was relatively small, and the study did not examine early timepoints following natural infection. Although the median number of SARS-CoV-2-reactive clonotypes went up from roughly 22 after infection to 35 to 40 after vaccination, the increase was not significant. Of the vaccine-specific clones in convalescent patients, 304 of 307, or nearly all, reacted only to SARS-CoV-2 spike and did not cross-react with common cold coronaviruses. Among convalescent patients, a median roughly 90% of the SARS-CoV-2-reactive clones seen after vaccination appeared only after vaccination, which suggests priming specific to the vaccine.

Library method: PCR. At the Johns Hopkins FTIC core, DNA from the cultured CD4+ T cells underwent TCR sequencing with the Oncomine TCR Beta short-read assay. The QIAamp micro DNA kit was used to extract genomic DNA from the cultured CD4+ T cells. Oncomine TCR Beta libraries made from cultured CD4+ T cells were pooled using unique dual indexes and sequenced on an Illumina iSeq 100. As for how the authors treated the data: Non-productive sequences were filtered out, and CDR3s that did not start with C, did not end with F or W, or were shorter than 7 amino acids were discarded. Antigen-specific clonotypes were identified using the MANAFEST web application through comparison of peptide-stimulated wells with reference and other culture wells. Positive clones required FDR below 0.05, an odds ratio above 5, and productive frequency above 0.1% in at least two of three replicate wells. Clonotypes that were significantly expanded in both SARS-CoV-2 spike wells and at least one common cold coronavirus spike condition were defined as cross-reactive. CDR3 homology was assessed with Levenshtein distances (stringdist) and unrooted phylogenetic trees (ape) in R version 3.6.1. Clones were called with MiXCR by TCRdb after fastp trimmed the public reads at Q25, and only in-frame beta chains were retained. Records with the same CDR3 protein are collapsed into one entry carrying the most frequent genes and DNA. Here the V and J calls rest on TCRdb's processing, not on the authors' analysis. This sample comprises tens of thousands of distinct CDR3 sequences, roughly 52% of them detected only once. The ten largest clones represent roughly 27% of the sample.

This receptor was identified in a human donor who received a COVID-19 vaccine. The sample consisted of CD4+ T cells from blood, cultured in vitro, taken before SARS-CoV-2 vaccination. The chain employs TRBV5-1 and TRBJ1-3, with TRBD1 identical over 8 junction bases. The DNA reads as follows: TGCGCCAGCAGTGTGGGACAGGCAGGAAACACCATATATTTT. This codes for CASSVGQAGNTIYF.